The entry below describes one T cell receptor (beta chain). Its target is not known. Researchers ran the PCR with 60 Vbeta and 13 Jbeta primers. In the original analysis: Counted up in a later analysis, unique TCR beta chains came to about 80 million, with around 12 million shared. Repertoires were generated with immunoSEQ multiplex PCR, while TCRdb's copy carries only in-frame clones and drops some. That table supplies the V and J calls and clone size; D and trimming were determined from the DNA. The top ten hold 4.7% of the sample, which has 150,000 to 200,000 clones, approximately 70% seen once. This sample stems from a study of cytomegalovirus exposure and HLA in healthy donors. The wider study: Samples from HLA-typed donors yielded about 85 million unique TCRs in an early data release.

There are 15 residues in the CDR3. Per germline, CDR1 SGHRS and CDR2 YFSETQ. V lost 6 bases and J lost 1; bases outside the gene matches: 4. Overall study results and limits: The study recorded some 160 TCR beta chains that were cytomegalovirus-associated.

The TCR comes from a man between 18 and 29 years old in good health and CMV-seropositive. The chain employs TRBV5-1 and TRBJ2-2; the match to TRBD1 covers 9 bases. Material: PBMCs. In DNA, the CDR3 is TGCGCCAGCATATGGGGACAGGGGAACACCGGGGAGCTGTTTTTT. Protein sequence: CASIWGQGNTGELFF.